Sequencing of this T cell receptor (beta chain) was carried out in a study of CD8 T cells in ankylosing spondylitis. General observations from the study: Significant enrichment of disease-linked clones was reported in matched ankylosing spondylitis synovial fluid. Clones linked to the disease showed a CD8+ phenotype. They occurred at relatively low frequencies in peripheral blood. Within ankylosing spondylitis blood, a TCR beta motif made up of under 10 highly homologous variants appeared to be characteristic.

Germline CDR1 SQVTM, CDR2 ANQGSEA. V was clipped by 3 bases and J by 7 bases, with 3 bases between them. CDR3 size: 9 residues. This clonotype has a handful of counts. Its antigen is unidentified. TCR beta libraries were made by quantitative 5'-RACE with molecular barcodes. TCRdb reanalysed the 5' RACE reads using MiXCR and keeps one entry per CDR3 protein. The table includes some 200,000 distinct CDR3 sequences, about 20% detected once. Sequenced input: blood, either unsorted or a sorted T cell fraction (not recorded which). The source of this sequence is a male donor aged 10-30 years with ankylosing spondylitis or in good health (not recorded which). The genes are TRBV29-1 and TRBJ1-1; D remains unclear. The CDR3 DNA follows: TGCAGCGTTGACAATGAAGCTTTCTTT. It translates to CSVDNEAFF.